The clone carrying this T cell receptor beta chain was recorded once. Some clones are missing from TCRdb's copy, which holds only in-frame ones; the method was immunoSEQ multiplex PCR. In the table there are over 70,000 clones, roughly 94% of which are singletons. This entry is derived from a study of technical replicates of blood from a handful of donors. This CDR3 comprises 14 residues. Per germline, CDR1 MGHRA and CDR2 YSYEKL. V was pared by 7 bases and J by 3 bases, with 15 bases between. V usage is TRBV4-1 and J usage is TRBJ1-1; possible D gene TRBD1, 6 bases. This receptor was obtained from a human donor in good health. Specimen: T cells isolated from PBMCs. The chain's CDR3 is CASIRRAGDTEAFF. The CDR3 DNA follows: TGCGCCAGCATTCGTAGGGCAGGGGACACTGAAGCTTTCTTT.